This TCR beta chain was observed in a study of response to subunit inactivated influenza vaccine. TCRdb redid the calling of the RT-PCR reads with MiXCR, one entry per CDR3 protein. There are 400,000 to 650,000 distinct CDR3 sequences in the sample; approximately 7.7% occur only once, and roughly 13% lies in the top ten. Findings and caveats of the study: The authors proposed limited new T cell recruitment per seasonal influenza vaccination.

This clonotype was seen only a few times. Its antigen is as yet unknown. Per germline, CDR1 MDHEN and CDR2 SYDVKM. With V trimmed by 6 bases and J by 1 base, 9 bases remained unmatched. This CDR3 contains 16 residues. Specimen: PBMCs from blood, collected 23 to 25 months after vaccination. The receptor's source is a man aged 45 to 75 who received an inactivated influenza vaccine. V usage is TRBV28 and J usage is TRBJ2-7, with 10 bases that match TRBD2. The CDR3 nucleotides read TGTGCCAGCAGGGAGTCAGCGGGAGGGACTTCCTACGAGCAGTACTTC. Translating gives CASRESAGGTSYEQYF.